The sequence of this T cell receptor beta chain was determined in a study of blood T cell repertoires in COVID-19. Study-wide background: Specimens from acute and convalescent COVID-19 originated in the United States, Italy and Spain. T cells, B-cell-depleted T cells, or PBMCs provided the cDNA or gDNA that served as material.

The V segment lost 2 bases and the J segment 4 bases; nucleotides outside the gene matches: 5. This CDR3 contains 15 residues. Per the germline V gene, CDR1 is SGHTA and CDR2 is FQGNSA. Produced via immunoSEQ multiplex PCR; TCRdb's table is partial and in-frame only. The sample shows about 190,000 clones, 70% to 80% of them seen only once. The TCR sequence derives from a man aged 45-65 years who had recovered from COVID-19. The sequenced sample consisted of peripheral blood. V usage is TRBV7-2 and J usage is TRBJ2-3, with 8 bases lining up with TRBD2. The DNA for the CDR3 is TGTGCCAGCAGCTTAAGCGGGAGTGACGCAGATACGCAGTATTTT. Amino acid sequence: CASSLSGSDADTQYF.